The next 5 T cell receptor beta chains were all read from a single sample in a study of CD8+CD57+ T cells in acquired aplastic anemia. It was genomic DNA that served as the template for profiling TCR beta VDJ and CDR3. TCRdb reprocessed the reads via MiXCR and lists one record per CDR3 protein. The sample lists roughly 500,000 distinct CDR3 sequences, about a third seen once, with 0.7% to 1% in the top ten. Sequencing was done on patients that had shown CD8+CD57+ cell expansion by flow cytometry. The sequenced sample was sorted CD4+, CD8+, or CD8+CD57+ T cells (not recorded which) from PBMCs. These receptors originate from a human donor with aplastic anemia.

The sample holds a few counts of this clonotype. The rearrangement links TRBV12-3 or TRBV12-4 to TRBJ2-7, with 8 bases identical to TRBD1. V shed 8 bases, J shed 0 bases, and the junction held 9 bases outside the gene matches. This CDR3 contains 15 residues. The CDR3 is CASGGGQGPSYEQYF. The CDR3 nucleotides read TGTGCCAGCGGGGGTGGACAGGGTCCCTCCTACGAGCAGTACTTC.

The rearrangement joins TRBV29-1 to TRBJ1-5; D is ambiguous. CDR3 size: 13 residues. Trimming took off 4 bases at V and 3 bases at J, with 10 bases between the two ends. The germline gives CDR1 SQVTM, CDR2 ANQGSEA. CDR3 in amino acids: CSVGQTPNQPQHF. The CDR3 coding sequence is TGCAGCGTTGGGCAGACACCCAATCAGCCCCAGCATTTT.

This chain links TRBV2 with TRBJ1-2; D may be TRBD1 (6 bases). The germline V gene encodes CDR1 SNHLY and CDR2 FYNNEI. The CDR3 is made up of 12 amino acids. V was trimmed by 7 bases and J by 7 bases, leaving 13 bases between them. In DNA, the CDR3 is TGTGCCAGCACTGGGGGCGTTCCTGGCTACACCTTC. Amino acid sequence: CASTGGVPGYTF.

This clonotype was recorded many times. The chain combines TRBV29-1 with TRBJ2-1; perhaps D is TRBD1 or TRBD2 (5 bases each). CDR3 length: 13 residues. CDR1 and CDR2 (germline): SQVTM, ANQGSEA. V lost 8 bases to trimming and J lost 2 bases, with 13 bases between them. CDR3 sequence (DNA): TGCAGCTGTAGACAGACTACCTACAATGAGCAGTTCTTC. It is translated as CSCRQTTYNEQFF.

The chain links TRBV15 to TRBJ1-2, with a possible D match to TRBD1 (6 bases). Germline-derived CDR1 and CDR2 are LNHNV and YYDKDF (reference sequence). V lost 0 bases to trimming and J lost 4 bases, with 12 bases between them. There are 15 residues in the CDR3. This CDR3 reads CATSRDFVDSYGYTF. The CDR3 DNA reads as TGTGCCACCAGCAGAGATTTTGTGGACAGCTATGGCTACACCTTC.